Each of the 15 T cell receptor beta chains below was sequenced from the same sample in a study of cytomegalovirus exposure and HLA in healthy donors. Primers for the PCR totalled 60 Vbeta and 13 Jbeta. Only in-frame clones appear in the TCRdb table, and some are missing; sequencing was by immunoSEQ multiplex PCR. The table has some 190,000 clones, approximately 82% seen once. The sequencing sample was made of PBMCs. All receptors come from a man between 40 and 49 years old in good health and CMV-seropositive.

The chain is built from TRBV19 and TRBJ1-3; 7 nucleotides match TRBD1. V lost 6 bases and J lost 0; bases outside the gene matches: 5. This CDR3 has 15 amino acids. The germline V gene has CDR1 LNHDA and CDR2 SQIVND (reference sequence). The CDR3 DNA reads TGTGCCAGTAGACCGAGGGGGCACTCTGGAAACACCATATATTTT. The encoded protein is CASRPRGHSGNTIYF.

V and J are TRBV7-8 and TRBJ1-4; a possible D gene is TRBD1 (6 bases). CDR3 length: 16 amino acids. Trimming took 4 bases from V and 7 from J, leaving 19 bases between them. The germline gives CDR1 SGHVS, CDR2 FQNEAQ. The chain's CDR3 is CASSYGGGRLGEKLFF. DNA of the CDR3: TGTGCCAGCAGCTATGGGGGGGGGCGCTTAGGTGAAAAACTGTTTTTT.

V is TRBV6-5 and J is TRBJ2-5; perhaps TRBD2 as D (5 bases). TRBJ2-7 explains the end of the DNA better; the J call may be wrong. Germline-derived CDR1 and CDR2 are MNHEY and SVGAGI. CDR3 length: 15 amino acids. This chain's CDR3 is CASSLTRMAGYEQYF. The CDR3 bases are TGTGCCAGCAGTCTTACTCGGATGGCGGGCTACGAGCAGTACTTC.

V is TRBV6-6 and J is TRBJ1-4; 9 nucleotides match TRBD1. This CDR3 region has 13 residues. The V gene's germline CDR1 is MNHNY and CDR2 SVGAGI (reference sequence). V trimming: 6 bases; J trimming: 7 bases; junction bases outside the gene matches: 3. CDR3 in amino acids: CASRTGGVEKLFF. In DNA form, the CDR3 reads TGTGCCAGCAGGACAGGGGGTGTTGAAAAACTGTTTTTT.

This clone is a singleton in its sample. V is TRBV15 and J is TRBJ2-6; D possibly corresponds to TRBD2 (5 bases). This CDR3 comprises 17 residues. The V end lost 6 bases, the J end lost 1 base, and 16 bases lay between the germline ends. Germline V lookup: CDR1 LNHNV, CDR2 YYDKDF (reference sequence). The CDR3 sequence is CATRKVGEVSGANVLTF. Here the CDR3 DNA reads TGTGCCACCAGGAAAGTCGGGGAAGTGTCTGGGGCCAACGTCCTGACTTTC.

The CDR3 sequence: CASSATGNTGELFF. The DNA for the CDR3 is TGTGCCAGCAGCGCCACGGGGAACACCGGGGAGCTGTTTTTT. This rearrangement joins TRBV7-6 to TRBJ2-2; unclear D gene. Germline CDR1 is SGHVS and CDR2 is FNYEAQ. V lost 5 bases to trimming and J lost 1 base, with 8 bases between them. The CDR3 is 14 residues long.

This sequence joins TRBV9 and TRBJ2-1; 8 bases are shared with TRBD2. Losses at the gene ends were 0 bases for V and 9 bases for J; bases not matched to a gene: 11. The CDR3 has 16 amino acids. Germline CDR1 is SGDLS and CDR2 is YYNGEE. The CDR3 nucleotides read TGTGCCAGCAGCGTAGGACCCAGCGGGAGTACGCGTGAGCAGTTCTTC. Translating it yields CASSVGPSGSTREQFF. The complete variable domain, with remaining parts taken from reference TRBV9 and TRBJ2-1, reads DSGVTQTPKHLITATGQRVTLRCSPRSGDLSVYWYQQSLDQGLQFLIQYYNGEERAKGNILERFSAQQFPDLHSELNLSSLELGDSALYFCASSVGPSGSTREQFFGPGTRLTVL.

The CDR3: CASKTLGGFSYNEQFF. For the CDR3, the DNA is TGTGCCAGCAAGACCCTAGGAGGGTTCTCCTACAATGAGCAGTTCTTC. The V and J genes are TRBV28 and TRBJ2-1, with D possibly matching TRBD2 (6 bases). V was clipped by 7 bases and J by 0 bases, with 16 bases between them. The germline V gene has CDR1 MDHEN and CDR2 SYDVKM. The CDR3 consists of 16 residues.

The chain's CDR3 is CASSTTGSRTEAFF. Written as DNA, the CDR3 is TGTGCCAGTAGTACGACAGGGTCGAGGACTGAAGCTTTCTTT. J is TRBJ1-1 and V is TRBV19, with 7 nucleotides matching TRBD1. Trimming removed 4 bases from V and 5 bases from J; junction bases left unmatched: 7. Germline CDR1 LNHDA, CDR2 SQIVND (reference sequence). CDR3 size: 14 residues.

The genes are TRBV5-1 and TRBJ2-5; a weak D match, TRBD1 (6 bases). V was trimmed by 4 bases and J by 2 bases, leaving 21 bases between them. This CDR3 region has 17 residues. Germline CDR1 is SGHRS and CDR2 is YFSETQ. CDR3 in amino acids: CASSPGLGTGPQETQYF. The CDR3 DNA is TGCGCCAGCAGCCCTGGGCTTGGAACAGGGCCGCAAGAGACCCAGTACTTC.

This clone has only one observation. The gene calls are TRBV5-4 and TRBJ1-1; weak D call: TRBD1 (5 bases). Deletions cut 7 bases from V and 1 base from J, with 20 bases between. The germline V gene has CDR1 SGHNT and CDR2 YYREEE (reference sequence). This CDR3 is 16 amino acids long. The CDR3 sequence: CASALGLWQGNTEAFF. CDR3 coding DNA: TGTGCCAGCGCACTGGGCTTGTGGCAGGGGAACACTGAAGCTTTCTTT. Supplemented by reference TRBV5-4 and TRBJ1-1, the full variable domain reads ETGVTQSPTHLIKTRGQQVTLRCSSQSGHNTVSWYQQALGQGPQFIFQYYREEENGRGNFPPRFSGLQFPNYSSELNVNALELDDSALYLCASALGLWQGNTEAFFGQGTRLTVV.

This clone has only a few counts. The V and J genes are TRBV30 and TRBJ2-7; 10 bases agree with TRBD2. This CDR3 comprises 16 residues. The germline V gene encodes CDR1 GTSNPN and CDR2 SVGIG (reference sequence). V was clipped by 2 bases and J by 12 bases; unmatched bases: 19. CDR3: CAWSKREGSEPTRWYF. Here the CDR3 DNA reads TGTGCCTGGAGTAAGCGGGAGGGATCCGAACCCACCCGCTGGTACTTC.

The J gene is TRBJ1-6, the V gene TRBV2, with 7 bases fitting TRBD1. CDR1 is SNHLY, CDR2 FYNNEI, per germline. CDR3 length: 13 residues. With V trimmed by 6 bases and J by 9 bases, 5 bases remained unmatched. The CDR3 DNA is TGTGCCAGCAGGGCCGAGGGGGCTTCACCCCTCCACTTT. It specifies CASRAEGASPLHF.

The rearrangement joins TRBV13 to TRBJ2-7; weak D call: TRBD1 (7 bases). The germline V gene encodes CDR1 PRHDT and CDR2 FYEKMQ (reference sequence). The CDR3 length is 15 residues. Trimming left V 4 bases short and J 2 bases short, with 15 bases between. The CDR3 DNA sequence: TGTGCCAGCAGCTCCGCAGGCGGGACAGCCTACGAGCAGTACTTC. It specifies CASSSAGGTAYEQYF.

The rearrangement links TRBV10-3 to TRBJ2-1; 12 bases fit TRBD2. Germline CDR1 is ENHRY and CDR2 is SYGVKD. V lost 8 bases to trimming and J lost 4 bases; unmatched junction nucleotides: 9. The CDR3 covers 16 residues. DNA for the CDR3: TGTGCCATCGGGTGGGCTAGCGGGAGGGAGTACAATGAGCAGTTCTTC. This encodes CAIGWASGREYNEQFF.